Listed here are 8 T cell receptor beta chains from one sample, sequenced in a study of blood T cell repertoires in COVID-19. Assay: immunoSEQ multiplex PCR; the TCRdb copy retains only in-frame clones and omits some. The sample includes fewer than 100,000 clones, about 90% of them seen just once. The source material was peripheral blood. The source of these receptors is a man in his 70s with acute or convalescent COVID-19.

As DNA, the CDR3 is TGCGCCAGCAGCTTGGACAGGCCTAATTCACCCCTCCACTTT. Protein: CASSLDRPNSPLHF. The genes are TRBV5-1 and TRBJ1-6, with TRBD1 as a possible D gene (5 bases). CDR1 is SGHRS, CDR2 YFSETQ, per germline. CDR3 length equals 14 residues. Trimming removed 0 bases from V and 6 bases from J, with 7 bases in between.

The V call is TRBV15, the J call TRBJ1-2; 9 bases agree with TRBD1. J lost 5 bases, V lost 1 base, and 2 bases had no gene match. This CDR3 is built from 14 residues. CDR1 is LNHNV and CDR2 is YYDKDF in the germline V gene (reference sequence). The CDR3 spells CATSRGGQGYGYTF. In nucleotides, the CDR3 is TGTGCCACCAGCAGAGGGGGACAGGGATATGGCTACACCTTC. Full variable domain (rest looked up from reference TRBV15 and TRBJ1-2): DAMVIQNPRYQVTQFGKPVTLSCSQTLNHNVMYWYQQKSSQAPKLLFHYYDKDFNNEADTPDNFQSRRPNTSFCFLDIRSPGLGDTAMYLCATSRGGQGYGYTFGSGTRLTVV.

The chain uses TRBV28 and TRBJ2-3, with D maybe TRBD2 (6 bases). The CDR3 totals 14 residues. Trimming left V 3 bases short and J 4 bases short, with 11 bases between. Germline V gene data show CDR1 as MDHEN and CDR2 as SYDVKM. The CDR3, as DNA: TGTGCCAGCAGTTTCGCCTGGGGGGCAGATACGCAGTATTTT. Encoded protein: CASSFAWGADTQYF.

The V call is TRBV21-1, the J call TRBJ2-7; TRBD2 is the table's D call and was not checked against the DNA. TRBV21-1 is a documented pseudogene. There are 15 residues in the CDR3. The CDR3: CASSEVTSGGWKQYV. DNA for the CDR3: TGTGCCAGCAGCGAGGTGACTAGCGGGGGTTGGAAGCAGTACGTC.

The chain uses TRBV7-3 and TRBJ1-6, with 7 nucleotides matching TRBD1. This CDR3 contains 14 residues. The J segment lost 10 bases and the V segment lost 1 base, leaving 4 bases of the junction unmatched. Germline V gene data show CDR1 as SGHTA and CDR2 as FQGTGA. CDR3 sequence reads: CASSLSRQGSPLHF. The CDR3 nucleotides are TGTGCCAGCAGCTTAAGTAGACAGGGCTCACCCCTCCACTTT.

The chain has TRBV28 and TRBJ1-2, with 8 bases lining up with TRBD1. The CDR3 has 15 residues. The germline V gene encodes CDR1 MDHEN and CDR2 SYDVKM. The V gene end was trimmed by 1 base and the J gene end by 4 bases; junction bases not matched to a gene: 5. The CDR3 spells CASSLSQGAVYGYTF. The CDR3 region has the DNA TGTGCCAGCAGTTTATCGCAGGGGGCCGTCTATGGCTACACCTTC.

This clone has just one count. The V call is TRBV27, the J call TRBJ2-1, with TRBD2 as a possible D gene (5 bases). Germline loops: CDR1 MNHEY, CDR2 SMNVEV (reference sequence). There are 16 residues in the CDR3. V was trimmed by 7 bases and J by 9 bases, leaving 25 bases between them. The CDR3 nucleotides are TGTGCCAGCACCCCCCGGGCGGACTGGCCGTCGGGTGAGCAGTTCTTC. Translating gives CASTPRADWPSGEQFF.

This clone was seen just once. This chain connects TRBV6-1 to TRBJ1-2, with 10 bases aligning to TRBD1. The CDR3 contains 16 residues. V lost 4 bases and J lost 3; bases outside the gene matches: 8. Germline V gene sequence: CDR1 MNHNS, CDR2 SASEGT. DNA for the CDR3: TGTGCCAGCAGTGCGGGGACAGGGGTGGTAGACTATGGCTACACCTTC. Encoded protein: CASSAGTGVVDYGYTF.